One TCR beta chain is described in this entry. Its antigen remains unknown. The data stem from a study of T-cell reconstitution after alpha-beta-depleted transplantation in children. Broader study findings: Expanded graft clones numbering several hundred reportedly gave rise to alpha-beta T cells about two months after transplant. Recipient T cells and thymic progenitors that survived gave rise to the high TCRbeta diversity observed at day 60 in some patients. T-cell numbers and diversity one year post-transplant derived largely from freshly generated T cells.

TCRbeta library construction was performed incorporating unique molecular identifiers. TCRdb independently ran MiXCR on the PCR reads; one entry per CDR3 protein. The sample consists of 250,000 to 300,000 distinct CDR3 sequences, almost 8% of them appearing once. J lost 7 bases, V lost 9 bases, and 10 bases had no gene match. The CDR3 extends over 14 amino acids. CDR1 and CDR2 (germline): MNHEY, SVGAGI. The specimen comprised peripheral blood, sampled 360 days after TCRalphabeta/CD19-depleted stem cell transplant. The V gene is TRBV6-5, the J gene TRBJ1-4, with TRBD1 matching 8 bases. This receptor was obtained from a female patient aged 2-15 years who had a stem cell transplant for Fanconi anemia, so the T cells may come from the graft donor. DNA of the CDR3: TGTGCCAGTACAATTCGGACAGGGAGTGAAAAACTGTTTTTT. Residues: CASTIRTGSEKLFF.